This T cell receptor (beta chain) originates from a study of long-term antiretroviral therapy in people with HIV (dated by TCRdb to the early 2020s). Notes on the research overall: The earliest samples were collected about a decade before the 2015 WHO recommendation for immediate ART, when ART was typically delayed until CD4 counts fell. About two fifths of the roughly 30 participants with HIV were female. Test extractions of a monoclonal T-cell line alongside fewer than 40 polyclonal samples showed no cross-contamination during QIAcube processing. This retrospective serial study examined whether starting ART and sustained HIV suppression were associated with changes in the composition and diversity of the TRB repertoire in peripheral blood. The cohort contributed 150 to 200 cryopreserved PBMC samples from about 30 adults with confirmed HIV infection, collected serially over a mean of roughly 6 years (range 1-12). Broader findings and caveats from the paper: Because pre-ART samples had limited cell numbers, profiling was done on unsorted PBMC rather than on sorted CD4+ and CD8+ T cells. Inferences about post-ART repertoire changes were limited because no data were available on ART adherence, viral resistance or therapy changes. Samples dated from the mid-2000s to the late 2010s, and the ART regimens used may be less effective than current ones. At every time point, the repertoire was dominated by expanded TRB clones first identified before ART initiation, although this dominance fluctuated and, in many PLHIV, declined after ART. Narrower CDR3 length ranges were observed in HIV repertoires than in controls, and an antigen-experienced repertoire with only a slight naive shift after ART was suggested by the network structure. Because PBMC availability was limited, only the TCR beta chain was sequenced, with no alpha chain pairing. A significant increase in TRB diversity was found to be associated with ART initiation, although TRB diversity was observed to remain significantly below that of transplant donor controls even after long-term ART.

Participants were included only if at least one PBMC sample before ART initiation and at least two post-ART samples were available. Treatment was received in the United States of America by all participants with HIV. Cryopreserved samples of roughly 0.95-10 million PBMC were thawed and washed before DNA extraction. At the time of the earliest PBMC sample, participants with HIV were aged between roughly 23 and 60 years. Per participant, PBMC samples came from 1-4 timepoints prior to ART initiation and 2-8 timepoints following ART initiation, for a median of 7 samples. For every participant, serial HIV viral load, CD4+ T-cell count, ART history and demographic data were obtained. A Qiagen kit on a QIAcube was used to extract genomic DNA from unsorted PBMC, with samples processed in batches of 12. Comments on this clone: Its antigen is still unknown. No quality values exist for individual bases; no much larger clone is one base distant.

CDR1 and CDR2 (LNHDA, SQIVND) derive from the germline V gene (reference sequence). V was cut back by 8 bases and J by 0 bases, leaving a gap of 14 bases between them. The CDR3 runs 15 amino acids, cysteine and phenylalanine included. Of all the DNA, just the CDR3 is kept, 45 bases in frame from base 1. The immunoSEQ hsTCRB v3.0 assay was used at survey level resolution to sequence the TRB variable region. A depth of 40,000-50,000 T-cell genomes per sample was targeted for TRB sequencing. An Illumina MiSeq with a v3 150-cycle kit was used to sequence the pooled TRB libraries. In the original analysis: Repertoire analysis was run in R within a reproducible Nextflow workflow that covered QC, data transformation and analysis. Custom analyses were implemented in LymphoSeq2, an R package for AIRR-Seq data exploration. Several samples that yielded fewer than 5000 total TRB sequences were excluded, so that 150 to 200 HIV repertoires were analyzed. Among the roughly 200 retained HIV repertoires, 55 to 65 were collected before ART initiation and under 150 after ART initiation. Repertoires were downsampled to 5000 TRB nucleotide sequences, and summary statistics were averaged over 100 downsampling iterations. The analysis kept only TRB sequences whose CDR3 regions were at least seven amino acids long. Diversity was assessed using a clonality score derived from Shannon entropy and using the Gini coefficient. In the repertoire networks, any two of the top 5000 CDR3 amino acid sequences were connected whenever the two sequences differed by an edit distance of one. For TRB CDR3 amino acid sequences, antigen specificity groups and MHC restriction were predicted with GLIPH2. Known CMV, EBV, HIV or tissue antigen associations were flagged by matching CDR3 amino acid sequences against VDJdb and McPAS-TCR. Pre-ART, post-ART and control groups were compared with Wilcoxon signed-rank tests and Holm-Bonferroni correction. In its TCRdb copy, this immuneACCESS table keeps in-frame sequences only and misses some clones. Where compared with another copy, unresolved V genes explain less than half of these, and the others have no known cause. Clonal size and the V and J genes are those of that table, whereas D and trimming came from the DNA. This sample has about 3,300 clones in its table, and over 75% of those were observed once. The ten most abundant clones make up 4% to 5.5% of the sample.

The source was unsorted PBMCs, collected 0.3 years after starting antiretroviral therapy. This TCR was recovered from a woman aged 50 to 65 with HIV. The V gene is TRBV19 and the J gene is TRBJ1-3, with the D gene call left open. The CDR3 reads CASLPPGFSGNTIYF. Read as DNA, the sequence is TGTGCCAGTCTACCCCCAGGCTTCTCTGGAAACACCATATATTTT.